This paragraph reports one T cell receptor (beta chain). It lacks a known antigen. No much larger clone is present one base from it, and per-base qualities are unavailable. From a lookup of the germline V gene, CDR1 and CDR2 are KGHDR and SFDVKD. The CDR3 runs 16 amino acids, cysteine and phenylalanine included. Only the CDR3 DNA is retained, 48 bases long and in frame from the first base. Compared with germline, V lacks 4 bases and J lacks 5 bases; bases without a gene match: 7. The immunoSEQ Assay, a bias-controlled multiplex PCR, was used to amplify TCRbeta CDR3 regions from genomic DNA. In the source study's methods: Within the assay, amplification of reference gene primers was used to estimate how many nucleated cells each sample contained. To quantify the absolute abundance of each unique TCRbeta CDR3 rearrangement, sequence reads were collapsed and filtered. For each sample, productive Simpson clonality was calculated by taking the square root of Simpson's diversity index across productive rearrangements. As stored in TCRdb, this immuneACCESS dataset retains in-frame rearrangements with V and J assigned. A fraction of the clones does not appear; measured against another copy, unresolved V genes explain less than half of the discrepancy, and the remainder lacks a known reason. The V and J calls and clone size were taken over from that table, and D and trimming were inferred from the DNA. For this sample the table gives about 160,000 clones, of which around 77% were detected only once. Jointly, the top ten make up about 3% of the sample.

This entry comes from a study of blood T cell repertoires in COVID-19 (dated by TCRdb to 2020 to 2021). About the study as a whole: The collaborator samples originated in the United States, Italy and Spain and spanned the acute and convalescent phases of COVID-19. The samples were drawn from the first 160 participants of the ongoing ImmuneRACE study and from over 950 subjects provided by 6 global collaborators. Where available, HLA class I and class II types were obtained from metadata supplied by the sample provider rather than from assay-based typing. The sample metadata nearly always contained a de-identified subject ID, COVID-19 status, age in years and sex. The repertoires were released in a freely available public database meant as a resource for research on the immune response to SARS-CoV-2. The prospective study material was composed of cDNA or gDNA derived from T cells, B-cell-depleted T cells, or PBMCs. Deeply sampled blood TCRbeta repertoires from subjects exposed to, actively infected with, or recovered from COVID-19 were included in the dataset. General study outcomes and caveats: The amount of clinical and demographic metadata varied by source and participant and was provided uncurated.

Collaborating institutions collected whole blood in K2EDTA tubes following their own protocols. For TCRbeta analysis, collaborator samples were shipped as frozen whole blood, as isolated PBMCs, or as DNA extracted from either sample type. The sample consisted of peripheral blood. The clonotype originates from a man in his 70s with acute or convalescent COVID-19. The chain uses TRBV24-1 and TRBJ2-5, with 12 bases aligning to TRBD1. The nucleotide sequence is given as TGTGCCACCAGTGACCCCGGGACAGGGGGCGCGGAGACCCAGTACTTC. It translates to CATSDPGTGGAETQYF.